This is a list of T cell receptor beta chains from one sample in a study of cytomegalovirus exposure and HLA in healthy donors. The table came from immunoSEQ multiplex PCR; TCRdb's copy has only in-frame clones and leaves some out. In the table there are about 190,000 clones, 85% to 90% of which are singletons. The material sequenced was PBMCs. These receptors were collected from a man aged 30 to 39 in good health and CMV-seronegative. The CDR3 runs from the conserved cysteine through the conserved F or W. D genes are given only for firm matches. Only some rows state a clone size, as once, few, many or a class for expanded clones.

cdr3_nt,cdr3_aa,j_call,d_call,clone_size,v_call
TGTGCCAGCAGTGTAACGGAGGGCACCGGGGAGCTGTTTTTT,CASSVTEGTGELFF,TRBJ2-2,-,-,TRBV2
TGTGCCATCTCCGGAGTAAGCAGGAACACCGGGGAGCTGTTTTTT,CAISGVSRNTGELFF,TRBJ2-2,-,-,TRBV10-3
TGCGCCAGAGTGGGGGGGTTGATGGGCTCCTACGAGCAGTACTTC,CARVGGLMGSYEQYF,TRBJ2-7,TRBD2,once,TRBV23-1
TGCGCCAGCAGCCCTTTCGGGGGAAGCTCCTACGAGCAGTACTTC,CASSPFGGSSYEQYF,TRBJ2-7,-,-,TRBV4-1
TGTGCCTGGAGTGTACAGGGTGTTAGCGGGACTGGGGCCAACGGCCTGACTTTC,CAWSVQGVSGTGANGLTF,TRBJ2-6,TRBD2,-,TRBV30
TGTGCCAGCAGTGGCTATAGCGGGAGTACAGATACGCAGTATTTT,CASSGYSGSTDTQYF,TRBJ2-3,TRBD2,-,TRBV6-1
TGTGCCAGCACTCGCCCCCCGGGGGAGCAGTTCTTC,CASTRPPGEQFF,TRBJ2-1,-,-,TRBV6-5
TGTGCCAGCAGCTTGTGGGAACAGGGCCTGGTTTTCTTT,CASSLWEQGLVFF,TRBJ1-1,-,-,TRBV11-2
TGCAGCGTTGCCCACTTAATCTCCGATGGCTACACCTTC,CSVAHLISDGYTF,TRBJ1-2,-,-,TRBV29-1
TGTGCCAGCAGTTTTACAGGGGAGAACACTGAAGCTTTCTTT,CASSFTGENTEAFF,TRBJ1-1,TRBD1,-,TRBV28
TGTGCCAGCCGGTTGGAGGGAATAGCCAAAAACAGTCAGTACTTC,CASRLEGIAKNSQYF,TRBJ2-4,-,-,TRBV2
TGTGCCAGCAGTTACTCTAGCGGGACCGGGGAGCTGTTTTTT,CASSYSSGTGELFF,TRBJ2-2,TRBD2,-,TRBV6-5
TGTGCCAGTAGTCGGGACAGGGGGAGTGAGCGTGAAAAACTGTTTTTT,CASSRDRGSEREKLFF,TRBJ1-4,TRBD1,-,TRBV19
TGTGCCAGAAGCAGGACAGGGTGGGACTATGGCTACACCTTC,CARSRTGWDYGYTF,TRBJ1-2,TRBD1,once,TRBV5-3
TGTGCCAGCAGGAGCGGGAGTCGGACAGATACGCAGTATTTT,CASRSGSRTDTQYF,TRBJ2-3,TRBD2,-,TRBV27
TGTGCCAGCAGCTTAAAGCGTGGGGGGAGGTACACTGAAGCTTTCTTT,CASSLKRGGRYTEAFF,TRBJ1-1,-,few,TRBV11-2
TGTGCCAGCAGCTTAGACTCCGCTCACAATCAGCCCCAGCATTTT,CASSLDSAHNQPQHF,TRBJ1-5,-,-,TRBV7-2
TGTGCCAGCAGCGAGCTAGCTAACTACGAGCAGTACTTC,CASSELANYEQYF,TRBJ2-7,-,-,TRBV6-6
TGTGCCAGCAGTGTGACAGGGACCAGGGGGGCTTTCTTT,CASSVTGTRGAFF,TRBJ1-1,TRBD1,few,TRBV25-1
TGTGCCTGGACTTTTCCATCGCGGCGCAATGAGCAGTTCTTC,CAWTFPSRRNEQFF,TRBJ2-1,-,-,TRBV30
TGTGCCAGCAGTACCCCTATGGCGGCTAGCACAGATACGCAGTATTTT,CASSTPMAASTDTQYF,TRBJ2-3,-,-,TRBV28
TGTGCCAGCAGTCGGACAGGGGACAACCGATTTCCAAATGAAAAACTGTTTTTT,CASSRTGDNRFPNEKLFF,TRBJ1-4,TRBD1,-,TRBV7-9
TGTGCCAGCAGTTTAGGGAGTTTCGGCGAGCAGTACTTC,CASSLGSFGEQYF,TRBJ2-7,-,-,TRBV27
TGTGCCAGCAGCGATCGACAGGGAAGGTGGGAGCAGTACTTC,CASSDRQGRWEQYF,TRBJ2-7,TRBD1,-,TRBV7-9
TGTGCCAGCATGGATAGCGGGAGAGGGGAGACCCAGTACTTC,CASMDSGRGETQYF,TRBJ2-5,TRBD2,-,TRBV6-6
TGTGCCAGCAGTTACTCCGGGGGAAGTAAGCCTGAAGCTTTCTTT,CASSYSGGSKPEAFF,TRBJ1-1,-,once,TRBV6-6
TGTGCCAGCAGCCAAACAGGGGCTGGGAACACTGAAGCTTTCTTT,CASSQTGAGNTEAFF,TRBJ1-1,TRBD1,-,TRBV7-9
TGTGCCAGCAGCTTGGGGGCCTCTGGGGCCAACGTCCTGACTTTC,CASSLGASGANVLTF,TRBJ2-6,-,-,TRBV5-4
TGTGCCAGCAGTTTTCGGGGGAACCCTAGCACAGATACGCAGTATTTT,CASSFRGNPSTDTQYF,TRBJ2-3,-,-,TRBV28
TGTGCCAGCAGTGACTCGACTAGCGGGGAACACAATGAGCAGTTCTTC,CASSDSTSGEHNEQFF,TRBJ2-1,TRBD2,-,TRBV6-4
TGTGCCAGTAGGGGGGCAGGGGGCTTTCGGAATCAGCCCCAGCATTTT,CASRGAGGFRNQPQHF,TRBJ1-5,TRBD1,-,TRBV19
TGTGCCAGCAGCTTGTTGGAGTATAGCAATCAGCCCCAGCATTTT,CASSLLEYSNQPQHF,TRBJ1-5,-,few,TRBV5-6
TGTGCCAGCAGCCGGACTTACAATGAGCAGTTCTTC,CASSRTYNEQFF,TRBJ2-1,-,-,TRBV6-5
TGCGCCAGCAGCCCCGTGGTAGATCAGCCCCAGCATTTT,CASSPVVDQPQHF,TRBJ1-5,-,few,TRBV4-1
TGTGCCAGCAGCTTAACTAGCGGGGGTGTAGAGACCCAGTACTTC,CASSLTSGGVETQYF,TRBJ2-5,TRBD2,-,TRBV7-2
TGCGCCAGCAGCCACGAGGACAGGACCTACGAGCAGTACTTC,CASSHEDRTYEQYF,TRBJ2-7,TRBD1,-,TRBV4-3
TGTGCCAGCAGCCCCGGGACAGCTGGTGGGGTTAGCACAGATACGCAGTATTTT,CASSPGTAGGVSTDTQYF,TRBJ2-3,TRBD1,-,TRBV4-2
TGTGCCAGCAAGGACAGAAATTTAGGGGGCTACACCTTC,CASKDRNLGGYTF,TRBJ1-2,-,-,TRBV4-2
TGTGCCAGCAGCTCGCGGACAGCAACTAATGAAAAACTGTTTTTT,CASSSRTATNEKLFF,TRBJ1-4,-,-,TRBV28
TGTGCCACCCAAGGGACAGGGTCTTCTGGGGCCAACGTCCTGACTTTC,CATQGTGSSGANVLTF,TRBJ2-6,TRBD1,-,TRBV28
TGTGCCACCAGCAGAGAGGGGCGGGACCGTCTCTTCTCTGGGGCCAACGTCCTGACTTTC,CATSREGRDRLFSGANVLTF,TRBJ2-6,-,-,TRBV15
TGTGCCAGCAGCCAGAGACTAGCGGGGGGAACAGATACGCAGTATTTT,CASSQRLAGGTDTQYF,TRBJ2-3,TRBD2,-,TRBV14
TGTGCCAGCAGCGGGACAGGGGGTGGAAACACCATATATTTT,CASSGTGGGNTIYF,TRBJ1-3,TRBD1,-,TRBV7-9
TGTGCCAGCAGTGAGAACAGGGATACTAATGAAAAACTGTTTTTT,CASSENRDTNEKLFF,TRBJ1-4,-,-,TRBV28
TGCGCCAGCAGCTTGGGCTTTTTAGCGGAAAACTCCTACGAGCAGTACTTC,CASSLGFLAENSYEQYF,TRBJ2-7,-,-,TRBV5-1
TGTGCCAGCAGCGCCATAACAGGGGGCTCCGATGAGCAGTTCTTC,CASSAITGGSDEQFF,TRBJ2-1,TRBD1,-,TRBV7-9